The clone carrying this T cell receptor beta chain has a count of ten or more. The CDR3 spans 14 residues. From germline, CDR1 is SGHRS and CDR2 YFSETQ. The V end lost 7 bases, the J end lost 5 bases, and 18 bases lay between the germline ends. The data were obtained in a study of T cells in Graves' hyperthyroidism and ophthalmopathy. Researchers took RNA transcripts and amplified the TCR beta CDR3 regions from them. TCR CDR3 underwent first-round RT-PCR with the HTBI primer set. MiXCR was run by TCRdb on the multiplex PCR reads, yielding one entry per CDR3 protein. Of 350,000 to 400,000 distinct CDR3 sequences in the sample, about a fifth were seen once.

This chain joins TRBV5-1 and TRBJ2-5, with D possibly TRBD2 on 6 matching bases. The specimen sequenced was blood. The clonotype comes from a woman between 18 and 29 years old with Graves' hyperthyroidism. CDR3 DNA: TGCGCCAGCGTAGAGGACCCAGGGAGGGAGACCCAGTACTTC. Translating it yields CASVEDPGRETQYF.